These 19 T cell receptor beta chains were all obtained from the same sample, sequenced in a study of control samples from healthy donors and cancer patients. Data came from immunoSEQ multiplex PCR; TCRdb stores just in-frame clones and leaves some out. The sample contains tens of thousands of clones, about 95% of which appear only once. The sequencing sample was made of blood. These receptors all come from a man aged 30 to 45 in good health.

CDR3 residues: CASTKAGPSYNEQFF. The CDR3 DNA reads TGTGCCAGCACTAAAGCGGGACCTTCCTACAATGAGCAGTTCTTC. The chain links TRBV7-9 to TRBJ2-1; 7 nucleotides agree with TRBD2. V shed 7 bases and J 1 base; nucleotides not matched to a gene: 7. Per the germline V gene, CDR1 is SEHNR and CDR2 is FQNEAQ (reference sequence). This CDR3 has 15 amino acids.

The rearrangement links TRBV30 to TRBJ2-5; tentative D call: TRBD2 (5 bases). V lost 0 bases and J 4 bases, leaving 15 bases between the germline ends. CDR3 length: 15 residues. Per germline, CDR1 GTSNPN and CDR2 SVGIG (reference sequence). The CDR3 DNA reads TGTGCCTGGAGTGTATCGTGGGCGGGCTCAGAGACCCAGTACTTC. Amino acid sequence: CAWSVSWAGSETQYF.

A note on this clone: Because the CDR3's place on the DNA is in doubt, the DNA is left out and the CDR3 is given as listed by TCRdb. This sequence joins TRBV3-1 (or the pseudogene TRBV3-2) and TRBJ1-4. A total of 11 residues make up the CDR3, ends included. Germline V gives CDR1 LGHDT, CDR2 YNNKEL (reference sequence). The CDR3 loop reads CASSRMKNCFF.

The J gene is TRBJ2-7, the V gene TRBV7-3, with 10 bases identical to TRBD1. V shed 5 bases and J 4 bases; nucleotides not matched to a gene: 5. In germline, CDR1 is SGHTA, CDR2 FQGTGA. This CDR3 has 14 amino acids. CDR3 residues: CASSTGQGRYEQYF. The CDR3 nucleotides are TGTGCCAGCAGCACGGGACAGGGGCGGTACGAGCAGTACTTC.

This sequence joins TRBV3-1 (or the pseudogene TRBV3-2) and TRBJ1-6, with 8 bases aligning to TRBD1. V shed 6 bases, J shed 7 bases, and the junction held 11 bases outside the gene matches. The CDR3 is 16 residues long. Germline CDR1 is LGHDT and CDR2 is YNNKEL (reference sequence). In DNA, the CDR3 is TGTGCCAGCAGTCGGGGGCAGGGGGCGAGAAATTCACCCCTCCACTTT. The encoded protein is CASSRGQGARNSPLHF.

The V and J genes are TRBV7-8 and TRBJ2-2; D not certain. Germline assignment: CDR1 SGHVS and CDR2 FQNEAQ. The V end lost 5 bases, the J end lost 7 bases, and 11 bases lay between the germline ends. The CDR3 covers 13 residues. In DNA, the CDR3 is TGTGCCAGCAGCCTCATAACGGACGGGGAGCTGTTTTTT. This codes for CASSLITDGELFF. Full variable domain (rest looked up from reference TRBV7-8 and TRBJ2-2): GAGVSQSPRYKVAKRGQDVALRCDPISGHVSLFWYQQALGQGPEFLTYFQNEAQLDKSGLPSDRFFAERPEGSVSTLKIQRTQQEDSAVYLCASSLITDGELFFGEGSRLTVL.

The rearrangement links TRBV19 to TRBJ1-1, with D maybe TRBD1 (5 bases). This CDR3 comprises 15 residues. V lost 4 bases to trimming and J lost 0 bases, with 12 bases between them. Germline lookup yields CDR1 LNHDA and CDR2 SQIVND (reference sequence). In DNA form, the CDR3 reads TGTGCCAGTAGTACTAAGACAGTCATGAACACTGAAGCTTTCTTT. Encoded protein: CASSTKTVMNTEAFF.

The gene calls are TRBV4-1 and TRBJ1-2; 10 bases agree with TRBD1. Trimming removed 6 bases from V and 5 bases from J; junction bases left unmatched: 9. The CDR3 consists of 15 residues. Germline CDR1 is MGHRA and CDR2 is YSYEKL. CDR3 DNA sequence: TGCGCCAGCAGTTGGACGACAGGGGGCACTTATGGCTACACCTTC. Translation: CASSWTTGGTYGYTF.

V gene TRBV9 combines with J gene TRBJ1-2; no definite D call. CDR3 length: 15 residues. The V and J ends lost 0 bases and 4 bases respectively, with 13 bases between them. Germline V lookup: CDR1 SGDLS, CDR2 YYNGEE. In nucleotides, the CDR3 is TGTGCCAGCAGCGTAGCTGGCGGGTCGGCCTATGGCTACACCTTC. Protein sequence: CASSVAGGSAYGYTF.

In its sample, this clone was seen once. The chain employs TRBV19 and TRBJ1-2, with a possible D match to TRBD1 (5 bases). With 4 bases removed from V and 2 bases from J, the gap between germline ends came to 14 bases. The CDR3 sequence is 15 residues long. The germline V gene has CDR1 LNHDA and CDR2 SQIVND (reference sequence). CDR3 nucleotides: TGTGCCAGTAGTAAGGTCGGGCAGGGAAACTATGGCTACACCTTC. Amino acid sequence: CASSKVGQGNYGYTF.

V usage is TRBV9 and J usage is TRBJ2-1; D ambiguous. The CDR3 runs 15 residues. The germline gives CDR1 SGDLS, CDR2 YYNGEE. Trimming stripped 3 bases from V and 2 bases from J, with 12 bases between. CDR3 sequence: CASSDSGNPYNEQFF. In nucleotides, the CDR3 is TGTGCCAGCAGCGATTCTGGAAACCCCTACAATGAGCAGTTCTTC. Full variable domain (outside the CDR3, taken from reference TRBV9 and TRBJ2-1): DSGVTQTPKHLITATGQRVTLRCSPRSGDLSVYWYQQSLDQGLQFLIQYYNGEERAKGNILERFSAQQFPDLHSELNLSSLELGDSALYFCASSDSGNPYNEQFFGPGTRLTVL.

This clone was found a few times. This same CDR3 is encoded by further DNA sequences in the sample. The V call is TRBV6-4, the J call TRBJ2-1; 11 nucleotides agree with TRBD2. The CDR3 runs 15 residues. Germline values: CDR1 MRHNA, CDR2 SNTAGT. Trimming took 0 bases from V and 6 from J; bases not matched to a gene: 1. The CDR3 DNA reads TGTGCCAGCAGTGACTCAACTAGCGGGAGCAATGAGCAGTTCTTC. Encoded protein: CASSDSTSGSNEQFF.

The chain couples TRBV30 to TRBJ2-3, with 11 bases identical to TRBD2. The CDR3 covers 16 residues. Germline trimming cut 0 bases from V and 6 bases from J; bases unmatched to any gene: 8. Germline V gene data show CDR1 as GTSNPN and CDR2 as SVGIG (reference sequence). The chain's CDR3 is CAWSVRGSGGADTQYF. The CDR3 region has the DNA TGTGCCTGGAGTGTACGCGGTAGCGGGGGGGCGGATACGCAGTATTTT.

This chain joins TRBV5-8 and TRBJ1-1; D is undetermined. Germline V gene lookup returns CDR1 SGHTS and CDR2 YDEGEE. The CDR3 sequence is 13 residues long. The V end was cut by 2 bases, the J end by 0 bases, with 5 bases between. In DNA form, the CDR3 reads TGTGCCAGCAGCTTAGGGTTGAACACTGAAGCTTTCTTT. It specifies CASSLGLNTEAFF.

The V call is TRBV6-5, the J call TRBJ1-1; D gene uncertain. From germline, CDR1 is MNHEY and CDR2 SVGAGI. V was pared by 2 bases and J by 0 bases, with 1 base between. This CDR3 is 12 amino acids long. CDR3 amino acids: CASSYMNTEAFF. Here the CDR3 DNA reads TGTGCCAGCAGTTACATGAACACTGAAGCTTTCTTT.

The chain recombines TRBV9 with TRBJ2-2, with 7 bases aligning to TRBD1. With V trimmed by 4 bases and J by 1 base, 4 bases remained unmatched. From germline, CDR1 is SGDLS and CDR2 YYNGEE. The CDR3 covers 15 residues. CDR3 sequence reads: CASSPRTGNTGELFF. CDR3 coding DNA: TGTGCCAGCAGCCCCCGGACAGGGAACACCGGGGAGCTGTTTTTT.

The chain links TRBV7-9 to TRBJ2-1, with TRBD2 matching over 13 bases. Looked up from germline, CDR1 is SEHNR and CDR2 is FQNEAQ (reference sequence). The CDR3 totals 16 residues. V was clipped by 1 base and J by 6 bases; unmatched bases: 3. CDR3 protein: CASSLGTSGSFNEQFF. The CDR3 nucleotides read TGTGCCAGCAGCTTAGGGACTAGCGGGAGTTTCAATGAGCAGTTCTTC.

V and J are TRBV29-1 and TRBJ2-3, with TRBD1 as a possible D gene (5 bases). CDR1 is SQVTM, CDR2 ANQGSEA, per germline. V lost 7 bases to trimming and J lost 8 bases, with 19 bases between them. CDR3 length: 13 residues. The CDR3 sequence is CSAGSRQHSTQYF. CDR3 in DNA: TGCAGCGCCGGGTCCCGACAGCACTCTACGCAGTATTTT.

The CDR3 loop is CAWSSGGWGYTF. The CDR3 nucleotides are TGTGCCTGGAGTTCAGGGGGATGGGGCTACACCTTC. The rearrangement joins TRBV30 to TRBJ1-2, with 7 bases that match TRBD1. V gave up 2 bases and J gave up 8 bases; unmatched junction bases: 5. This CDR3 has 12 amino acids. Germline CDR1 and CDR2: GTSNPN and SVGIG (reference sequence). Complete variable domain (other parts from reference TRBV30 and TRBJ1-2): SQTIHQWPATLVQPVGSPLSLECTVEGTSNPNLYWYRQAAGRGLQLLFYSVGIGQISSEVPQNLSASRPQDRQFILSSKKLLLSDSGFYLCAWSSGGWGYTFGSGTRLTVV.